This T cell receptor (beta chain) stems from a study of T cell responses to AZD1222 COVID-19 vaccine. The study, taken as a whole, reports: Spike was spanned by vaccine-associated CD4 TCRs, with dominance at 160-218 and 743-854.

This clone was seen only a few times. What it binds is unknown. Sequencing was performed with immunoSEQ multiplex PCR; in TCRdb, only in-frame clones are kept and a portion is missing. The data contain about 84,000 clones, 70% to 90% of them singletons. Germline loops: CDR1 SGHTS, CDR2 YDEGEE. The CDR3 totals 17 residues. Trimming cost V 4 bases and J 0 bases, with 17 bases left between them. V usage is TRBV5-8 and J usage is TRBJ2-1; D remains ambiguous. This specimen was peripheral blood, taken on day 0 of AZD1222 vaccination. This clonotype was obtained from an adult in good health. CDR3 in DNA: TGTGCCAGCAGCCCGACGGAGATACGAGACTCCTACAATGAGCAGTTCTTC. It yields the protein CASSPTEIRDSYNEQFF.